This T cell receptor (beta chain) was sequenced in a study of blood T cell repertoires in COVID-19. About the study: Sites in the United States, Italy and Spain provided acute and convalescent COVID-19 samples. In each case, the material was cDNA or gDNA derived from T cells, B-cell-depleted T cells, or PBMCs.

As handled by the study authors: Reference gene primer amplification gave nucleated cell count estimates. Sequencing used immunoSEQ multiplex PCR; TCRdb keeps in-frame clones, though not all of them. For V, J and clone size, that table is used; D and trimming come from the DNA. The data hold around 150,000 clones, with roughly 77% observed a single time. CDR1 and CDR2 from the germline V gene are MDHEN and SYDVKM. CDR3 size: 16 residues. After removal of 6 bases from V and 2 bases from J, the junction contained 8 bases not matched to a gene. The source of this sequence is a man in his fifties or sixties with acute or convalescent COVID-19. J is TRBJ1-5 and V is TRBV28, with 9 bases identical to TRBD1. Sequenced input: peripheral blood. CDR3 amino acids: CASRPTGGFGNQPQHF. CDR3 in DNA: TGTGCCAGCAGACCTACAGGGGGCTTTGGCAATCAGCCCCAGCATTTT.